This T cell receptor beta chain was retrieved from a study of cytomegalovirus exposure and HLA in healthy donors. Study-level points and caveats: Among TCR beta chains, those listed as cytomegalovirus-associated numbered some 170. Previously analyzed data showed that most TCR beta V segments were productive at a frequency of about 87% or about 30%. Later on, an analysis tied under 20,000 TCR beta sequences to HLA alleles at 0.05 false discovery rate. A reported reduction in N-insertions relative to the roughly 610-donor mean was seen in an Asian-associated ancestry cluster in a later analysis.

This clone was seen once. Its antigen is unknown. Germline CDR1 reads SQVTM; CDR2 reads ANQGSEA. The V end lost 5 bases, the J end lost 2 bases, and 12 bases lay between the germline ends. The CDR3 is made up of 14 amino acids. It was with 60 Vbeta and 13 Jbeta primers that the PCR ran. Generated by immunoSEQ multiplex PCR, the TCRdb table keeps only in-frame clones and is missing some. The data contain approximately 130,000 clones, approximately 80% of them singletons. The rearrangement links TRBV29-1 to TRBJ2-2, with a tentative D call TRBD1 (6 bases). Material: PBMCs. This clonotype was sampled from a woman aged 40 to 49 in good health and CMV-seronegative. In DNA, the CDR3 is TGCAGCGTTTCACAGGGAAGTAACACCGGGGAGCTGTTTTTT. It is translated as CSVSQGSNTGELFF.